Shown below are 27 T cell receptor beta chains from a single sample sequenced in a study of blood T cells in healthy people across ages. A second PCR of 7 to 11 cycles used a sample-barcoded 5' primer and a J-beta primer mix. MiXCR, applied by TCRdb to the 5' RACE reads, yields one record per CDR3 protein. The sample yields some 670,000 distinct CDR3 sequences, more than 45% seen once. Material: blood. These receptors originate from an elderly woman in good health.

A few counts support this clonotype. The genes are TRBV24-1 and TRBJ2-1, with D perhaps TRBD2 (6 bases). Trimming removed 6 bases from V and 4 bases from J, with 12 bases in between. Per the germline V gene, CDR1 is KGHDR and CDR2 is SFDVKD. The CDR3 contains 14 residues. The CDR3 region is CATSSQGGYNEQFF. CDR3 nucleotides: TGTGCCACCAGTTCCCAGGGAGGATACAATGAGCAGTTCTTC.

In its sample, this clonotype was seen a few times. The chain carries TRBV7-8 and TRBJ2-1; D gene unclear. In germline, CDR1 is SGHVS, CDR2 FQNEAQ. The CDR3 extends over 14 amino acids. Trimming took 1 base from V and 4 from J, leaving 8 bases between them. The CDR3 region is CASSLGQFYNEQFF. In DNA, the CDR3 is TGTGCCAGCAGCTTAGGCCAGTTTTACAATGAGCAGTTCTTC.

The chain has TRBV7-9 and TRBJ2-7; 9 nucleotides agree with TRBD2. Germline V gene sequence: CDR1 SEHNR, CDR2 FQNEAQ (reference sequence). CDR3 size: 15 residues. V was clipped by 5 bases and J by 2 bases; unmatched bases: 7. CDR3 bases: TGTGCCAGCAGCCGCGGCTCTAGCGGGACCTACGAGCAGTACTTC. It is translated as CASSRGSSGTYEQYF. Full variable domain (missing parts from reference TRBV7-9 and TRBJ2-7): DTGVSQNPRHKITKRGQNVTFRCDPISEHNRLYWYRQTLGQGPEFLTYFQNEAQLEKSRLLSDRFSAERPKGSFSTLEIQRTEQGDSAMYLCASSRGSSGTYEQYFGPGTRLTVT.

The CDR3 loop reads CASSLASGAPEQYF. The CDR3 nucleotides read TGTGCCAGCAGCTTAGCGTCGGGGGCGCCCGAGCAGTACTTC. The chain couples TRBV7-2 to TRBJ2-7; D may correspond to TRBD1 or TRBD2 (6 bases each). V was shortened by 0 bases and J by 6 bases, with 12 bases between the two germline ends. Germline-derived CDR1 and CDR2 are SGHTA and FQGNSA. The CDR3 covers 14 residues.

The chain recombines TRBV5-1 with TRBJ1-4; D may be TRBD1 (6 bases). V was shortened by 6 bases and J by 8 bases, with 17 bases between the two germline ends. The CDR3 consists of 14 residues. Germline V gene data show CDR1 as SGHRS and CDR2 as YFSETQ. This chain's CDR3 is CASKNRVGEEKLFF. The CDR3 DNA sequence: TGCGCCAGCAAAAACAGGGTCGGGGAAGAAAAACTGTTTTTT.

The V call is TRBV15, the J call TRBJ2-1; tentatively, D is TRBD1 or TRBD2 (5 bases each). This CDR3 spans 14 amino acids. Germline V gene data show CDR1 as LNHNV and CDR2 as YYDKDF (reference sequence). V was clipped by 3 bases and J by 2 bases, with 8 bases between them. The CDR3 nucleotides read TGTGCCACCAGCAGGAGGGGAGCCTACAATGAGCAGTTCTTC. Its protein is CATSRRGAYNEQFF.

This clonotype was detected many times. CDR3 sequence (DNA): TGCAGCGTTGAAGATGTGGGGATTCAAGAGACCCAGTACTTC. It translates to CSVEDVGIQETQYF. The J gene is TRBJ2-5, the V gene TRBV29-1, with D uncertain. CDR1 is SQVTM, CDR2 ANQGSEA, per germline. The CDR3 is 14 amino acids. The V gene lost 0 bases and the J gene lost 2 bases, with 10 bases spanning the gap.

This clonotype appeared many times. V usage is TRBV2 and J usage is TRBJ2-3; 8 bases fit TRBD1. This CDR3 has 15 residues. With 9 bases clipped from V and 0 bases from J, the junction kept 8 bases outside the gene matches. The germline CDR1 and CDR2 sequences are SNHLY and FYNNEI. The CDR3 spells CASKRTGTSTDTQYF. In DNA form, the CDR3 reads TGTGCCAGTAAGCGGACAGGGACAAGCACAGATACGCAGTATTTT.

CDR3 protein: CASSHRDGDPYEQYF. CDR3 coding DNA: TGTGCCAGCAGCCACCGGGACGGGGACCCCTACGAGCAGTACTTC. The rearrangement joins TRBV14 to TRBJ2-5; TRBD1 or TRBD2 may be the D gene (5 bases each). The J call may be mistaken, given a closer DNA end match to TRBJ2-7. The CDR3 is 15 amino acids. Germline loops: CDR1 SGHDN, CDR2 FVKESK.

Remarks on this clonotype: A junction boundary mismatches the germline segment, possibly from a read error. V gene TRBV5-1 combines with J gene TRBJ1-2, with 7 bases lining up with TRBD1. CDR1 is SGHRS, CDR2 YFSETQ, per germline. This CDR3 contains 11 residues. The CDR3 spells CASFDRDGYTF. CDR3 in DNA: TGTGCCAGCTTCGACAGGGATGGCTACACCTTC.

Turning to this clonotype: A much larger clone differs by one base, so this may be a read error. The gene calls are TRBV20-1 and TRBJ2-1, with 9 bases fitting TRBD2. The length of the CDR3 is 15 residues. From germline, CDR1 is DFQATT and CDR2 SNEGSKA (reference sequence). Trimming took 3 bases from V and 6 from J; bases not matched to a gene: 9. As DNA, the CDR3 is TGCAGTGCTAGGGTAGCGGGAGTCACCTGCAATGAGCAGTTCTTC. Its translation: CSARVAGVTCNEQFF.

This chain connects TRBV7-3 to TRBJ2-1, with D uncertain. The V end was cut by 1 base, the J end by 6 bases, with 10 bases between. CDR3 size: 14 residues. CDR1 is SGHTA, CDR2 FQGTGA, per germline. In DNA, the CDR3 is TGTGCCAGCAGCTTAAGCCGTTTACCCAATGAGCAGTTCTTC. Amino acid sequence: CASSLSRLPNEQFF.

This chain uses TRBV13 with TRBJ2-1, with D unclear. The V end lost 8 bases, the J end lost 9 bases, and 14 bases lay between the germline ends. Germline V gene lookup returns CDR1 PRHDT and CDR2 FYEKMQ (reference sequence). This CDR3 is built from 12 residues. In DNA form, the CDR3 reads TGTGCCAGCGGATCTATGGTTCGTGAGCAGTTCTTC. This encodes CASGSMVREQFF.

This chain connects TRBV2 to TRBJ2-2, with D possibly being TRBD2 (5 bases). Per germline, CDR1 SNHLY and CDR2 FYNNEI. CDR3 length equals 11 residues. Trimming pared 6 bases from V and 8 bases from J, leaving 7 bases between. The CDR3 here is CASREAGELFF. DNA of the CDR3: TGTGCCAGCAGGGAGGCAGGGGAGCTGTTTTTT.

The gene calls are TRBV20-1 and TRBJ2-3; TRBD2 agrees at 8 bases. Germline CDR1 and CDR2: DFQATT and SNEGSKA (reference sequence). The ends lost 1 base at V and 2 bases at J; junction bases unmatched: 8. This CDR3 region has 16 residues. The CDR3 bases are TGCAGTGCTAGAGTAGGGAGGCGGGGGGTCACAGATACGCAGTATTTT. It codes for CSARVGRRGVTDTQYF.

There are a few counts of this clonotype. A much larger clone lies one base from this, so it may be a read error. V is TRBV12-3 or TRBV12-4 and J is TRBJ2-5, with 9 bases aligning to TRBD2. This CDR3 has 16 residues. Losses at the gene ends were 3 bases for V and 11 bases for J; bases not matched to a gene: 16. The CDR3, as DNA: TGTGCCAGCAGTTTCGGTAGCGGGAGTCGACGGAATGAGCAGTACTTC. Protein product: CASSFGSGSRRNEQYF.

J is TRBJ1-2 and V is TRBV12-3 or TRBV12-4; 10 bases align to TRBD1. J gave up 4 bases and V 4 bases, and 6 bases lay outside the gene matches. The CDR3 is 15 amino acids. The CDR3 nucleotides are TGTGCCAGCAGTTCCTGGACAGGGGGAGGCTATGGCTACACCTTC. It encodes CASSSWTGGGYGYTF.

This clonotype was seen a few times. The CDR3: CASSSIYNSPLHF. The CDR3 region has the DNA TGTGCCAGCAGCTCAATATATAATTCACCCCTCCACTTT. The gene calls are TRBV7-2 and TRBJ1-6; D remains unclear. Germline loops: CDR1 SGHTA, CDR2 FQGNSA. V was cut by 4 bases and J by 4 bases, with 5 bases left in between. The CDR3 has 13 amino acids.

This clonotype was counted once. The chain combines TRBV10-3 with TRBJ2-2, with no clear D. This CDR3 is built from 14 residues. The germline gives CDR1 ENHRY, CDR2 SYGVKD. Deletions cut 10 bases from V and 6 bases from J, with 18 bases between. Written as DNA, the CDR3 is TGTGCCACCCAGGCCCCGGGTTTCCCCGGGGAGCTGTTTTTT. It yields the protein CATQAPGFPGELFF.

This clonotype has ten or more counts. V gene TRBV28 combines with J gene TRBJ2-3; D remains ambiguous. The CDR3 loop spans 16 amino acids. The V and J ends lost 3 bases and 8 bases respectively, with 21 bases between them. Germline V gene sequence: CDR1 MDHEN, CDR2 SYDVKM. The CDR3 region has the DNA TGTGCCAGCAGTTTGGGTTTTGTCACTGCATCGGGTACGCAGTATTTT. This encodes CASSLGFVTASGTQYF.

This clonotype was seen a handful of times. This chain joins TRBV5-4 and TRBJ2-5, with 7 bases that match TRBD1. Germline V gene lookup returns CDR1 SGHNT and CDR2 YYREEE (reference sequence). Trimming took 4 bases from V and 11 from J; bases not matched to a gene: 11. This CDR3 contains 13 residues. The CDR3 DNA is TGTGCCAGCAGCCGCAACAGGGGAAATGAGCAGTACTTC. Translating gives CASSRNRGNEQYF.

The table lists this clonotype with a few counts. The V gene is TRBV7-2, the J gene TRBJ1-1; 7 bases are shared with TRBD1. Trimming took 5 bases from V and 1 from J; bases not matched to a gene: 4. Germline values: CDR1 SGHTA, CDR2 FQGNSA. The CDR3 has 14 residues. This chain's CDR3 is CASSADRANTEAFF. Written as DNA, the CDR3 is TGTGCCAGCAGCGCCGACAGGGCGAACACTGAAGCTTTCTTT.

A remark on this clonotype: A single base separates this from a much larger clone, so it may be a read error. This chain connects TRBV29-1 to TRBJ1-2; D may be TRBD1 (5 bases). V lost 7 bases and J lost 8, with 17 bases in between. This CDR3 has 12 amino acids. CDR1 is SQVTM, CDR2 ANQGSEA, per germline. The CDR3 nucleotides read TGCAGCGCTAGATCAGCGGAGGGGGGCTACACCTTC. Its protein is CSARSAEGGYTF. The full variable domain, rest sourced from reference TRBV29-1 and TRBJ1-2, is SAVISQKPSRDICQRGTSLTIQCQVDSQVTMMFWYRQQPGQSLTLIATANQGSEATYESGFVIDKFPISRPNLTFSTLTVSNMSPEDSSIYLCSARSAEGGYTFGSGTRLTVV.

The V and J genes are TRBV30 and TRBJ2-1, with D hard to call. The germline CDR1 and CDR2 sequences are GTSNPN and SVGIG (reference sequence). Trimming pared 2 bases from V and 9 bases from J, leaving 11 bases between. CDR3 length: 12 residues. CDR3 sequence: CAWSLPGREQFF. Here the CDR3 DNA reads TGTGCCTGGAGTCTCCCTGGTCGTGAGCAGTTCTTC.

The CDR3 here is CAYQTRGDEQFF. CDR3 sequence (DNA): TGTGCCTACCAGACGAGGGGCGATGAGCAGTTCTTC. The chain uses TRBV30 and TRBJ2-1; D might be TRBD1 or TRBD2, each matching 5 bases. This CDR3 contains 12 residues. Deletions cut 7 bases from V and 8 bases from J, with 15 bases between. In germline, CDR1 is GTSNPN, CDR2 SVGIG (reference sequence).

Notes on this clonotype: An end of the junction differs from the germline gene, which may be a read error. V gene TRBV12-3 or TRBV12-4 combines with J gene TRBJ2-7; D may be TRBD2 (5 bases). The CDR3 runs 12 residues. CDR3 in amino acids: CASGFGVYEQYF. In nucleotides, the CDR3 is TGTGCCAGCGGTTTCGGGGTCTACGAGCAGTACTTC.

J is TRBJ1-5 and V is TRBV29-1; D is perhaps TRBD1 (6 bases). Per germline, CDR1 SQVTM and CDR2 ANQGSEA. CDR3 length: 13 amino acids. CDR3 in DNA: TGCGCAACGGGGGGGCTAAGCAATCAGCCCCAGCATTTT. Translated, it gives CATGGLSNQPQHF.